The source of this T cell receptor beta chain is a study of beta chain bispecific antibodies for T cell cancers. Study summary: Healthy donor T cells cocultured with leukemia lines and bispecific antibodies.

This clonotype came up many times. Its antigen is not known. The CDR3 loop spans 13 amino acids. CDR1 is WNHNN and CDR2 is SYGVQD in the germline V gene (reference sequence). Trimming shortened V by 0 bases and J by 9 bases, and 9 bases separated the two germline ends. TCRdb ran MiXCR on the 5' RACE reads and lists one entry per CDR3 protein. This sample has about 20,000 distinct CDR3 sequences, with under 3% found just once. Study findings and constraints: Most targeted TRBV signal came from the leukemia cell line cells, not normal T cells. The anti-TRBV5-5 antibody also binds TRBV5-6, a similar gene.

Either OKT3 anti-CD3 antibody or CD3/CD28 beads expanded T cells from blood mononuclear cells over about three days. Each coculture: 5 x 10^4 or so target cells, 5 x 10^4 or so normal T cells, bispecific antibody. The receptor comes from a human donor in good health. Some clones in this sample may be carry-over from other donors' samples. This rearrangement joins TRBV10-1 to TRBJ2-1; D unclear. Sequencing was performed on healthy donor T cells cultured with leukemia cells. The CDR3 here is CASSESRVGEQFF. In DNA, the CDR3 is TGCGCCAGCAGTGAGTCCCGCGTCGGTGAGCAGTTCTTC.